One and the same sample provided the 30 T cell receptor beta chains below, sequenced in a study of T cell responses to AZD1222 COVID-19 vaccine. Measured with immunoSEQ multiplex PCR; TCRdb has only the in-frame clones, and not every one. The repertoire consists of more than 150,000 clones, with around 86% occurring once and the leading ten covering around 2.5%. The sequences come from peripheral blood, collected on day 0 of MenACWY control vaccination. Source of these receptors: an adult in good health.

The V call is TRBV29-1, the J call TRBJ1-3; 10 bases match TRBD1. The CDR3 totals 14 residues. In germline, CDR1 is SQVTM, CDR2 ANQGSEA. The junction had 5 bases not matched to a gene; V was cut back by 2 bases and J by 7 bases. The CDR3 DNA reads TGCAGCGTTGAAACGGGACAGGGGAGCAACACCATATATTTT. Its translation: CSVETGQGSNTIYF.

The chain employs TRBV27 and TRBJ1-1; D uncertain. Trimming stripped 5 bases from V and 1 base from J, with 8 bases between. This CDR3 region has 13 residues. Per germline, CDR1 MNHEY and CDR2 SMNVEV (reference sequence). CDR3 region: CASSITENTEAFF. CDR3 DNA sequence: TGTGCCAGCAGTATAACAGAGAACACTGAAGCTTTCTTT.

The genes are TRBV7-3 and TRBJ2-7; TRBD1 aligns across 12 bases. This CDR3 is built from 15 residues. Germline CDR1 and CDR2: SGHTA and FQGTGA. Trimming at V came to 3 bases and at J to 4 bases, leaving 4 bases not matched to a gene. The CDR3 is CASSLGQGAMYEQYF. As DNA, the CDR3 is TGTGCCAGCAGCTTGGGACAGGGGGCGATGTACGAGCAGTACTTC.

J is TRBJ2-7 and V is TRBV4-1; a weak D match, TRBD2 (6 bases). The CDR3 runs 13 residues. V shed 4 bases and J shed 6 bases, with 13 bases lying between them. Germline CDR1 and CDR2: MGHRA and YSYEKL. CDR3: CASSPGGRAEQYF. CDR3 coding DNA: TGCGCCAGCAGCCCCGGAGGGCGGGCCGAGCAGTACTTC.

V is TRBV6-2 or TRBV6-3 and J is TRBJ2-1; D is uncertain. V was clipped by 5 bases and J by 8 bases, with 7 bases between them. The germline V gene encodes CDR1 MNHEY and CDR2 SVGEGT. The CDR3 runs 11 residues. Written as DNA, the CDR3 is TGTGCCAGCAGTAAATGGCATGAGCAGTTCTTC. Translated: CASSKWHEQFF.

J is TRBJ1-3 and V is TRBV2, with 8 bases matching TRBD1. Germline CDR1 and CDR2: SNHLY and FYNNEI. After removal of 8 bases from V and 4 bases from J, the junction contained 4 bases not matched to a gene. This CDR3 spans 13 amino acids. The CDR3 is CASGQGGGNTIYF. The DNA for the CDR3 is TGTGCCAGCGGACAGGGAGGAGGAAACACCATATATTTT.

V and J are TRBV10-3 and TRBJ1-1; D gene uncertain. This CDR3 region has 14 residues. V was trimmed by 5 bases and J by 0 bases, leaving 10 bases between them. Germline V CDR1 and CDR2: ENHRY, SYGVKD. CDR3 sequence: CAISHTDLNTEAFF. The CDR3 coding sequence is TGTGCCATCAGTCATACTGACCTGAACACTGAAGCTTTCTTT.

The chain uses TRBV7-9 and TRBJ2-7, with TRBD2 identical over 7 bases. CDR1 is SEHNR, CDR2 FQNEAQ, per germline (reference sequence). The CDR3 totals 13 residues. J lost 5 bases, V lost 2 bases, and 3 bases had no gene match. The DNA for the CDR3 is TGTGCCAGCAGCTTACCGGGGGGAGACGAGCAGTACTTC. Translation: CASSLPGGDEQYF. Supplemented by reference TRBV7-9 and TRBJ2-7, the full variable domain reads DTGVSQNPRHKITKRGQNVTFRCDPISEHNRLYWYRQTLGQGPEFLTYFQNEAQLEKSRLLSDRFSAERPKGSFSTLEIQRTEQGDSAMYLCASSLPGGDEQYFGPGTRLTVT.

V gene TRBV7-8 combines with J gene TRBJ1-5, with 7 bases lining up with TRBD1. The germline V gene encodes CDR1 SGHVS and CDR2 FQNEAQ. Trimming at V came to 7 bases and at J to 2 bases, leaving 5 bases not matched to a gene. The CDR3 totals 14 residues. The CDR3 region has the DNA TGTGCCAGCATCGCCGGGACAGGCAATCAGCCCCAGCATTTT. Protein sequence: CASIAGTGNQPQHF.

The chain has TRBV4-2 and TRBJ2-4; D is ambiguous. Germline CDR1 reads LGHNA; CDR2 reads YNFKEQ. Trimming left V 0 bases short and J 0 bases short, with 9 bases between. This CDR3 is built from 16 residues. CDR3 nucleotides: TGTGCCAGCAGCCAAGAACAGAACCTAGCCAAAAACATTCAGTACTTC. This gives the protein CASSQEQNLAKNIQYF.

The chain has TRBV3-1 (or the pseudogene TRBV3-2) and TRBJ2-1; D remains ambiguous. CDR1 and CDR2 from the germline V gene are LGHDT and YNNKEL (reference sequence). V lost 0 bases, J lost 6 bases, and 6 bases lay in between. The CDR3 is 13 residues long. The CDR3 is CASSQDYRNEQFF. CDR3 in DNA: TGTGCCAGCAGCCAAGATTACCGCAATGAGCAGTTCTTC.

The chain recombines TRBV5-1 with TRBJ1-1; TRBD1 is a possible D gene (6 bases). The CDR3 runs to 16 residues. CDR1 is SGHRS and CDR2 is YFSETQ in the germline V gene. The ends were cut back, 1 base at V and 2 bases at J, with 15 bases in the middle. Written as DNA, the CDR3 is TGCGCCAGCAGCTTGACCAAAGACAGGACTAACACTGAAGCTTTCTTT. Residues: CASSLTKDRTNTEAFF. Complete variable domain (other parts from reference TRBV5-1 and TRBJ1-1): KAGVTQTPRYLIKTRGQQVTLSCSPISGHRSVSWYQQTPGQGLQFLFEYFSETQRNKGNFPGRFSGRQFSNSRSEMNVSTLELGDSALYLCASSLTKDRTNTEAFFGQGTRLTVV.

This clone was recorded only once. This chain uses TRBV9 with TRBJ2-1, with D hard to call. The CDR3 is made up of 12 amino acids. Germline V gene lookup returns CDR1 SGDLS and CDR2 YYNGEE. Trimming stripped 7 bases from V and 0 bases from J, with 5 bases between. In nucleotides, the CDR3 is TGTGCCAGCGCGGCCTCCTACAATGAGCAGTTCTTC. Protein product: CASAASYNEQFF.

This clone came up once. The chain has TRBV28 and TRBJ1-1, with D perhaps TRBD1 (6 bases). The CDR3 totals 16 residues. V lost 5 bases, J lost 4 bases, and 20 bases lay in between. Germline V lookup: CDR1 MDHEN, CDR2 SYDVKM. The CDR3 DNA is TGTGCCAGCAGTGGTGCCCAGGGGCGAGTCGGCACTGAAGCTTTCTTT. This gives the protein CASSGAQGRVGTEAFF.

The genes are TRBV6-1 and TRBJ2-7; the D is unclear. CDR1 MNHNS and CDR2 SASEGT come from the germline V gene. This CDR3 has 13 residues. The ends were cut back, 3 bases at V and 2 bases at J, with 8 bases in the middle. The DNA for the CDR3 is TGTGCCAGCAGTGAGATCTCGACCTACGAGCAGTACTTC. Its translation: CASSEISTYEQYF.

This chain connects TRBV4-2 to TRBJ2-1; perhaps TRBD2 as D (5 bases). CDR3 length equals 16 residues. V was clipped by 4 bases and J by 8 bases, with 21 bases between them. Germline values: CDR1 LGHNA, CDR2 YNFKEQ. CDR3 sequence: CASSLKVLGRWDEQFF. DNA for the CDR3: TGTGCCAGCAGCCTTAAAGTACTAGGGCGCTGGGATGAGCAGTTCTTC.

The chain couples TRBV18 to TRBJ2-1; 12 positions agree with TRBD2. Germline CDR1 reads KGHSH; CDR2 reads LQKENI. V was pared by 5 bases and J by 5 bases, with 4 bases of the junction left unmatched. The CDR3 covers 15 residues. The CDR3 nucleotides read TGTGCCAGCTCAGCGACTAGCGGGAGAAACAATGAGCAGTTCTTC. Its protein product is CASSATSGRNNEQFF.

The rearrangement joins TRBV25-1 to TRBJ1-3; D is unresolved. CDR1 MGHDK and CDR2 SYGVNS come from the germline V gene. The CDR3 sequence is 14 residues long. V was cut by 5 bases and J by 4 bases, with 12 bases left in between. DNA for the CDR3: TGTGCCAGCAGTAAGGAAAATTTAGGAAACACCATATATTTT. This codes for CASSKENLGNTIYF. The entire variable domain, with the rest obtained from reference TRBV25-1 and TRBJ1-3, is as follows: EADIYQTPRYLVIGTGKKITLECSQTMGHDKMYWYQQDPGMELHLIHYSYGVNSTEKGDLSSESTVSRIRTEHFPLTLESARPSHTSQYLCASSKENLGNTIYFGEGSWLTVV.

The chain is built from TRBV24-1 and TRBJ2-3; no firm D call. CDR1 KGHDR and CDR2 SFDVKD come from the germline V gene. The CDR3 is made up of 11 amino acids. V lost 7 bases and J 8 bases, leaving 9 bases between the germline ends. The CDR3 coding sequence is TGTGCCACCAGCTTAAAGGCTACGCAGTATTTT. It is translated as CATSLKATQYF.

The chain links TRBV2 to TRBJ1-1; 7 positions match TRBD1. The trim removed 6 bases at V and 1 base at J, leaving 2 bases unmatched. CDR1 and CDR2 from the germline V gene are SNHLY and FYNNEI. The CDR3 is 13 amino acids. Written as DNA, the CDR3 is TGTGCCAGCAGGGGACAGCCGAACACTGAAGCTTTCTTT. Its protein product is CASRGQPNTEAFF.

The chain combines TRBV18 with TRBJ1-2, with D maybe TRBD1 (6 bases). Germline values: CDR1 KGHSH, CDR2 LQKENI. V lost 1 base and J 7 bases, leaving 16 bases between the germline ends. This CDR3 has 15 residues. The CDR3, as DNA: TGTGCCAGCTCACCACGGGCGGGCAGGGGCTCTGGCTACACCTTC. Its translation is CASSPRAGRGSGYTF.

V usage is TRBV2 and J usage is TRBJ1-2; 7 nucleotides line up with TRBD1. Unmatched junction bases numbered 5, after V lost 6 bases and J lost 1 base. The germline CDR1 and CDR2 sequences are SNHLY and FYNNEI. The CDR3 length is 14 residues. CDR3 region: CASSAGGSNYGYTF. The CDR3 DNA reads as TGTGCCAGCAGCGCAGGGGGAAGTAACTATGGCTACACCTTC.

The chain carries TRBV4-1 and TRBJ2-1; possibly TRBD1 or TRBD2 for D (5 bases each). Trimming took 0 bases from V and 12 from J, leaving 12 bases between them. This CDR3 region has 13 residues. The V gene's germline CDR1 is MGHRA and CDR2 YSYEKL. In nucleotides, the CDR3 is TGCGCCAGCAGCCAAGATGGGACCCAAAGGCAGTTCTTC. Translation: CASSQDGTQRQFF.

The chain carries TRBV30 and TRBJ1-4; no reliable D call. The CDR3 totals 16 residues. The germline V gene has CDR1 GTSNPN and CDR2 SVGIG (reference sequence). V was clipped by 0 bases and J by 3 bases, with 14 bases between them. The DNA for the CDR3 is TGTGCCTGGAGTGTTGGATCGGCCGGATCTAATGAAAAACTGTTTTTT. It encodes CAWSVGSAGSNEKLFF.

The chain is built from TRBV5-5 and TRBJ1-2, with D perhaps TRBD1 (5 bases). V dropped 0 bases and J dropped 3 bases, with 12 bases sitting between them. CDR1 and CDR2 (germline): SGHKS, YYEKEE (reference sequence). The CDR3 is made up of 15 amino acids. CDR3 loop: CASSLAPGRHYGYTF. CDR3 DNA sequence: TGTGCCAGCAGCTTGGCCCCAGGGAGGCACTATGGCTACACCTTC.

The gene calls are TRBV4-3 and TRBJ1-2, with D maybe TRBD1 (5 bases). Germline V CDR1 and CDR2: LGHNA, YSLEER. This CDR3 spans 14 amino acids. Trimming removed 8 bases from V and 4 bases from J, with 17 bases in between. DNA for the CDR3: TGCGCCAGCCGCACCGCCCTAGACAGCTATGGCTACACCTTC. It codes for CASRTALDSYGYTF.

This clone was detected a few times. The chain carries TRBV20-1 and TRBJ2-3; D is possibly TRBD2 (6 bases). This CDR3 comprises 13 residues. Germline values: CDR1 DFQATT, CDR2 SNEGSKA (reference sequence). Trimming removed 3 bases at V and 5 bases at J, with 12 bases between. CDR3 loop: CSASSGVGDTQYF. The CDR3 bases are TGCAGTGCTAGTAGCGGAGTAGGAGATACGCAGTATTTT.

This chain uses TRBV6-5 with TRBJ1-1; D unresolved. Germline CDR1 reads MNHEY; CDR2 reads SVGAGI. Trimming removed 2 bases at V and 1 base at J, with 11 bases between. This CDR3 has 15 residues. CDR3 coding DNA: TGTGCCAGCAGTTACGGGTCGACATGGAACACTGAAGCTTTCTTT. It translates to CASSYGSTWNTEAFF.

The J gene is TRBJ2-7, the V gene TRBV20-1, with D unclear. Trimming stripped 6 bases from V and 6 bases from J, with 12 bases between. Germline V gene data show CDR1 as DFQATT and CDR2 as SNEGSKA (reference sequence). The CDR3 contains 11 residues. CDR3 in amino acids: CSAFSPGEQYF. The CDR3 DNA reads as TGCAGTGCCTTTTCTCCGGGCGAGCAGTACTTC.

The genes are TRBV7-9 and TRBJ2-7; 13 nucleotides agree with TRBD2. Germline V lookup: CDR1 SEHNR, CDR2 FQNEAQ (reference sequence). After removal of 0 bases from V and 2 bases from J, the junction contained 7 bases not matched to a gene. The length of the CDR3 is 18 residues. DNA of the CDR3: TGTGCCAGCAGCTTAGCGCGGACTAGCGGGAGTTCGGCCTACGAGCAGTACTTC. Translating it yields CASSLARTSGSSAYEQYF.